This T cell receptor (beta chain) was profiled in a study of T cell clonality in common variable immunodeficiency. Each donor provided roughly 4.5 to 9 ml of heparinized whole blood. Broader study findings: Authors noted CVID clonality's cause needs subpopulation repertoire sequencing. CVID subjects shared fewer TCRbeta clones than healthy controls did.

Data came from immunoSEQ multiplex PCR; TCRdb stores just in-frame clones and leaves some out. In total the sample includes some 33,000 clones, none of them seen once. In its sample, this clone was seen many times. Its antigen is unidentified. This sequence was found in a person aged 18 to 70 in good health. The sequenced sample was peripheral blood mononuclear cells.

The part of the CDR3 DNA that was read is TGTGCCGAGGGGGTCTCTGGGGCCAACGTC. Residues: CAEGVSGANV. The CDR3 in its entirety is CAEGVSGANVLTF. The gene calls are TRBV7-2 and TRBJ2-6; possible D gene TRBD1, 6 bases. The read terminates 3 residues before the CDR3 end, so the remaining end is supplied by the germline J gene. V was pared by 11 bases and J by 0 bases, with 8 bases between. This CDR3 contains 13 residues. Germline CDR1 and CDR2: SGHTA and FQGNSA.